This T cell receptor beta chain was documented in a study of neoadjuvant anti-PD-1 for oral cavity cancer. Study as a whole: Patients without progression received a fourth nivolumab dose around day 43, then surgical resection on days 50-56. Broader study findings: Treg/Th17 ratio rose with pretreatment blood and fell with post-treatment tumor TCRbeta clonality.

About this clone itself: The antigen remains unidentified.

With 0 bases removed from V and 2 bases from J, the gap between germline ends came to 12 bases. The CDR3 contains 16 residues. Per the germline V gene, CDR1 is LGHNA and CDR2 is YSLEER. The time point was: after neoadjuvant nivolumab, at surgical resection. The patients had HPV-negative, locally advanced oral cavity squamous cell carcinoma. Blood cells were analyzed directly, without culture or expansion. Using immunoSEQ multiplex PCR, the repertoire was profiled, and TCRdb retains in-frame clones only, with some absent. This repertoire shows 33,000 or so clones, almost 80% found once; its top ten account for about 3.4%.

The V call is TRBV4-3, the J call TRBJ2-3; no reliable D call. This sequence was found in a person between 35 and 79 years old with oral cavity squamous cell carcinoma. The input for sequencing was PBMCs, taken after nivolumab (anti-PD-1) treatment. The CDR3 protein is CASSQEMDSTTDTQYF. The CDR3 nucleotides are TGCGCCAGCAGCCAAGAGATGGATAGCACCACAGATACGCAGTATTTT.